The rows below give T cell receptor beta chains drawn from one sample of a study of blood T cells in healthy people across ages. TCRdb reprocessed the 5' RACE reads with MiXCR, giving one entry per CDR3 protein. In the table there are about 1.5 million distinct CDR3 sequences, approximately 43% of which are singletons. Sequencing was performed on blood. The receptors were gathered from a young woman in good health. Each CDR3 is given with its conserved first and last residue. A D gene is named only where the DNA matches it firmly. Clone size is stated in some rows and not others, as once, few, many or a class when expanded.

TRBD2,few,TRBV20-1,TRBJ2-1,TGCAGTGCTACCGGGACTAGCGGAATCTCCTACAATGAGCAGTTCTTC,CSATGTSGISYNEQFF
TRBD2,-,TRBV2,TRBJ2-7,TGTGCCAGCAGTGAGGGCGCTAGCGGGAGTTACTACGAGCAGTACTTC,CASSEGASGSYYEQYF
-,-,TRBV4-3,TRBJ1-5,TGCGCCAGCAGCCAAGTATGGGGGACAAGCTATAGCAATCAGCCCCAGCATTTT,CASSQVWGTSYSNQPQHF
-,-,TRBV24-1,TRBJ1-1,TGTGCCACCAGTGCGGGGGACACTGAAGCTTTCTTT,CATSAGDTEAFF
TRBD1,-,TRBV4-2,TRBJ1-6,TGTGCCAGCAGCCATACGGGCCTCAGGGGGCGGAATTCACCCCCCCACTTT,CASSHTGLRGRNSPPHF
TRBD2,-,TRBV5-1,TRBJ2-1,TGCGCCAGCAGCTTGGCTGCGGGAGACCACGAGCAGTTCTTC,CASSLAAGDHEQFF
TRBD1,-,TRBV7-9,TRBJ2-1,TGTGCCAGCAGCTTACTGTGGGAGACAGGGGCCTACAATGAGCAGTTCTTC,CASSLLWETGAYNEQFF
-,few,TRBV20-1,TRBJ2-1,TGCAGTGCTAGATCCCGCATCGGCGGGCCCTACAATGAGCAGTTCTTC,CSARSRIGGPYNEQFF
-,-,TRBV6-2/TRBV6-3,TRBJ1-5,TGTGCCAGCCGAAGGACCGCTCAGCCCCAGCATTTT,CASRRTAQPQHF
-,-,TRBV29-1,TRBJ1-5,TGCAGCGCTACAAAAGGACAGAACCAGCCCCAGCATTTT,CSATKGQNQPQHF
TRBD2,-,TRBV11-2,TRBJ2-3,TGTGCCAGCAGCTTAGGGGTTCCGGGACTAGCGGCAAGATGGGGCACAGATACGCAGTATTTT,CASSLGVPGLAARWGTDTQYF
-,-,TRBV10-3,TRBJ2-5,TGTGCCACCGATGACCCGATACAAGAGACCCAGTACTTC,CATDDPIQETQYF
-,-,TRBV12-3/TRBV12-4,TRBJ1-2,TGTGCCAGCAGTTTAGGGAGGAAGCTCTATGGCCACACCTTC,CASSLGRKLYGHTF
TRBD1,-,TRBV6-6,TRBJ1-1,TGTGCCAGCAGTACCGGGACAGGGTGGACTGAAGCTTTCTTT,CASSTGTGWTEAFF
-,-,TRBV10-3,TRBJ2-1,TGTGCCATCAGTGAGGCTAGCGCAACAACCAGAGGCGAGTTCTTC,CAISEASATTRGEFF
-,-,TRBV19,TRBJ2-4,TGTGCCAGTAGTAAGGGCAGGACGGGTGGCAAAAACATTCAGTACTTC,CASSKGRTGGKNIQYF
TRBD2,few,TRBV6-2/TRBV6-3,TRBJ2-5,TGTGCCAGCAAGAGACTAGCGGCCTCCAATGAGCAGTACTTC,CASKRLAASNEQYF
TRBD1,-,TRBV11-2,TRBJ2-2,TGTGCCAGCAGCTTTTCTAACAGGGGCCCCACCGGGGAGCTGTTTTTT,CASSFSNRGPTGELFF
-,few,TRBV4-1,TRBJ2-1,TGCGCCAGCAGCCACCAAGCAGGGGGGGCAAGGAATGAGCAGTTCTTC,CASSHQAGGARNEQFF
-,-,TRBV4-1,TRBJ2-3,TGCGCCAGCAGCCAAGGCCTGCTCCGGACAGATATGCAGTATTTT,CASSQGLLRTDMQYF
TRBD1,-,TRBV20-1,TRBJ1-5,TGCAGTGCGGCAAGGGGGCGGGATCAGCCCCAGCATTTT,CSAARGRDQPQHF
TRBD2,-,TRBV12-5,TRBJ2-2,TGTGCTAGTGGTTTACTATCCGGGACTAGCGGGAGGACGAACACCGGGGAGCTGTTTTTT,CASGLLSGTSGRTNTGELFF
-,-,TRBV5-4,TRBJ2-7,TGTGCCAGCAGCTCAGGGCGCCGCTCCTACAATGAGCAGTACTTC,CASSSGRRSYNEQYF
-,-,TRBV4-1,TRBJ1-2,TGCACCAGCAGCCAAGTACTTTTTGCGGACAGTACTAACTATGGCTACACCTTC,CTSSQVLFADSTNYGYTF
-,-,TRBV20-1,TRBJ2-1,TGCAGTGCAGGGCGGAAGGGAAGTGAGCAGTTCTTC,CSAGRKGSEQFF
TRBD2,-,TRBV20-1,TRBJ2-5,TGCAGTGCTAGAGGAGGACTAGCGGGAGAAAGACAAGAGACCCAGTACTTC,CSARGGLAGERQETQYF
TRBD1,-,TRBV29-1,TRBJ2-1,TGCAGCACCACAGGGGGCGTGAACAATGAGCAGTTCTTC,CSTTGGVNNEQFF
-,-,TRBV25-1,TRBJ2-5,TGTGCCAGCAGTGAATTGGGGGGACGCCTAAGGGAGACCCAGTACTTC,CASSELGGRLRETQYF
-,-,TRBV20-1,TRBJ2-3,TGCAGTGCCTATCAATCCGGGGAAGATACGCAGTATTTT,CSAYQSGEDTQYF
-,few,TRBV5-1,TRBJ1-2,TGCGCCAGCAGCTTGTTCCCCAGGGGAAGAAGTACGGACTATGGCTACACCTTC,CASSLFPRGRSTDYGYTF
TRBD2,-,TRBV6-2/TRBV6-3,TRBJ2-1,TGTGCCAGCAGTCCCACGGGAGGCATGGAGTTCTTC,CASSPTGGMEFF
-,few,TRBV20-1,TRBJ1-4,TGCAGTGCTAGAATAAGAAATGAAAAACTGTTTTTT,CSARIRNEKLFF
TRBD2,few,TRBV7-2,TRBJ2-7,TGTGCCAGCAGCTTAGGGAGCGGGGGGGCCTACGAGCAGTACTTC,CASSLGSGGAYEQYF
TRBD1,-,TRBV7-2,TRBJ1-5,TGTGCCAGCAGCTTAGCGTGGGACAGGAGTCAGCCCCAGCATTTT,CASSLAWDRSQPQHF
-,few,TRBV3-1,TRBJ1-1,TGTGCCAGCAGCCCCTTAAGTTCAGTCACTGAAGCTTTCTTT,CASSPLSSVTEAFF
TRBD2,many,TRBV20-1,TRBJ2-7,TGCAGTGCTAGAGATCAGGGGACTAGCATCTACGAGCAGTACTTC,CSARDQGTSIYEQYF
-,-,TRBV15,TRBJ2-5,TGTGCCACCAGCAGAGATTGGCGGAAAGAAGAGACCCAGTACTTC,CATSRDWRKEETQYF
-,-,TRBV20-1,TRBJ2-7,TGCAGTGCTAGGGGACGACTAGTACCCTACGAGCAGTACTTC,CSARGRLVPYEQYF
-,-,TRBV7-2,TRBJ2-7,TGTGCCAGCAGCGCGGGGACATTGAGGCAGTACTTC,CASSAGTLRQYF
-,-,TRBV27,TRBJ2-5,TGTGCCAGCAGCTCGACACTATACAATGAGCAGTACTTC,CASSSTLYNEQYF